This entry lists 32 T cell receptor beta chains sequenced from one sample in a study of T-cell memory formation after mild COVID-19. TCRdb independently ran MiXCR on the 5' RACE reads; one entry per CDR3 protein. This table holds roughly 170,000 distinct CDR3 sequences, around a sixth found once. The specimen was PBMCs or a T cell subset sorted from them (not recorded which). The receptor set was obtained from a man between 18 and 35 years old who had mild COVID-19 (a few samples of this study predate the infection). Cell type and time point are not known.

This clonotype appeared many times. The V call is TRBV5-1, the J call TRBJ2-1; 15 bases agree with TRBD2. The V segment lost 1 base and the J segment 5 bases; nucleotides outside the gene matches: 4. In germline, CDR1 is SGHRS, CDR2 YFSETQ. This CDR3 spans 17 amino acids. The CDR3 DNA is TGCGCCAGCAGCTTGACAGGGACTAGCGGGGGGCACAATGAGCAGTTCTTC. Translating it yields CASSLTGTSGGHNEQFF.

DNA of the CDR3: TGTGCCAGCAGCCCAGGGGGACCCTTCACAGATACGCAGTATTTT. This encodes CASSPGGPFTDTQYF. This chain links TRBV7-8 with TRBJ2-3; TRBD1 aligns across 7 bases. The CDR3 spans 15 residues. The germline V gene has CDR1 SGHVS and CDR2 FQNEAQ. The V segment lost 5 bases and the J segment 2 bases; nucleotides outside the gene matches: 7.

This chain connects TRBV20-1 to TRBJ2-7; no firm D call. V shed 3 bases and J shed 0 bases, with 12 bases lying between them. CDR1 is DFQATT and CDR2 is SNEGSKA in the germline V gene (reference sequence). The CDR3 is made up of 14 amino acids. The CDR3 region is CSARAHTDSYEQYV. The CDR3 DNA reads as TGCAGTGCTAGGGCCCACACGGACTCCTACGAGCAGTACGTC.

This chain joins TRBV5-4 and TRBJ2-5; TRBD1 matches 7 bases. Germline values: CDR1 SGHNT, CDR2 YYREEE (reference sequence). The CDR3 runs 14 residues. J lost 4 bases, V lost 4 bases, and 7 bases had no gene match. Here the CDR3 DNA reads TGTGCCAGCAGCAGACAGGGAGCGGTAGAGACCCAGTACTTC. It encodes CASSRQGAVETQYF.

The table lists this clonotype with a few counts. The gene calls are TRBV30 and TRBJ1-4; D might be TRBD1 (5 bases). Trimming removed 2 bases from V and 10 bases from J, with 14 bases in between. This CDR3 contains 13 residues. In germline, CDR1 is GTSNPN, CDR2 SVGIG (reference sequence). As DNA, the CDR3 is TGTGCCTGGAGTACCCGGGACGGCGGAAAACTGTTTTTT. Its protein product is CAWSTRDGGKLFF.

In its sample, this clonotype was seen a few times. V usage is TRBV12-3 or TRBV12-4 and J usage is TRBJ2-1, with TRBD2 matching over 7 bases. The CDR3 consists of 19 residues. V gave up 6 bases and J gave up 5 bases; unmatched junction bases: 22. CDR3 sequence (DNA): TGTGCCAGCAGACCGGGGGAGGGGCGGACGGGGAACCGGAACAATGAGCAGTTCTTC. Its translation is CASRPGEGRTGNRNNEQFF.

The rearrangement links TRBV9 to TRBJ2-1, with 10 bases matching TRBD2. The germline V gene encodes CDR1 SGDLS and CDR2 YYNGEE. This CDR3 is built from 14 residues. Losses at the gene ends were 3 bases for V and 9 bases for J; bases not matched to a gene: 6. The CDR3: CASSESGGAGEQFF. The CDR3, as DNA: TGTGCCAGCAGCGAGAGCGGGGGGGCCGGTGAGCAGTTCTTC.

CDR3 protein: CASSLMGTSGVGEQFF. CDR3 in DNA: TGTGCCAGCAGCTTAATGGGGACTAGCGGGGTTGGTGAGCAGTTCTTC. The chain uses TRBV7-6 and TRBJ2-1, with TRBD2 matching over 13 bases. Germline V gives CDR1 SGHVS, CDR2 FNYEAQ. The junction had 7 bases not matched to a gene; V was cut back by 2 bases and J by 9 bases. This CDR3 is 16 amino acids long.

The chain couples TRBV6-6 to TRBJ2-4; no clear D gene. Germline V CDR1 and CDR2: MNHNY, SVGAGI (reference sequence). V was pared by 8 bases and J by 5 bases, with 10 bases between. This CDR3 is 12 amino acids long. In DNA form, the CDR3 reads TGTGCCAGCGGGTCCAATGAAAACATTCAGTACTTC. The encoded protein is CASGSNENIQYF.

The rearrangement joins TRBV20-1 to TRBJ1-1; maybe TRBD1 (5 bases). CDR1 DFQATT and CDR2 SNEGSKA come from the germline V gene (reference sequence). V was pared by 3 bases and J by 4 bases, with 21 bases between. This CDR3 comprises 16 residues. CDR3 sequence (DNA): TGCAGTGCTAGGGGCTTTACCGGGGGACGTGGCACTGAAGCTTTCTTT. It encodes CSARGFTGGRGTEAFF.

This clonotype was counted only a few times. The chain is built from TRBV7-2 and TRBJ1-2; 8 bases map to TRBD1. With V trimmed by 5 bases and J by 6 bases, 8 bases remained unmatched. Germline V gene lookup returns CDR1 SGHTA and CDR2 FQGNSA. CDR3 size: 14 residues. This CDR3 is CASSPDRVRDGYTF. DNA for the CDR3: TGTGCCAGCAGCCCGGACAGGGTTCGCGATGGCTACACCTTC.

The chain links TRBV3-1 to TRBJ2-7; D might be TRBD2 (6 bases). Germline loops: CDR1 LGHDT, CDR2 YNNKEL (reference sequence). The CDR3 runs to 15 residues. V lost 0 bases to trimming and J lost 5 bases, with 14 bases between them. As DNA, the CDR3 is TGTGCCAGCAGCCAAGATATGCGGGGCATCGACGAGCAGTACTTC. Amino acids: CASSQDMRGIDEQYF.

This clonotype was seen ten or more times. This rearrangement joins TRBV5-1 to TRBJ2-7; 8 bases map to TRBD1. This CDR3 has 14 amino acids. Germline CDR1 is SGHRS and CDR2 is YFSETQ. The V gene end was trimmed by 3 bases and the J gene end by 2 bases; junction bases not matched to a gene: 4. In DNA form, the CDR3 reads TGCGCCAGCAGCTCCAGACAGGGGACCTACGAGCAGTACTTC. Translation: CASSSRQGTYEQYF.

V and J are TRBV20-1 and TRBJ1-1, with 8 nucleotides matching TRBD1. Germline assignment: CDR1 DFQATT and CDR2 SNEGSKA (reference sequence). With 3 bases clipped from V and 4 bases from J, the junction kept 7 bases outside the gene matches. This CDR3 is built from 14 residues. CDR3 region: CSASRGRFFTEAFF. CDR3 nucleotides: TGCAGTGCTAGCAGGGGGCGATTCTTCACTGAAGCTTTCTTT.

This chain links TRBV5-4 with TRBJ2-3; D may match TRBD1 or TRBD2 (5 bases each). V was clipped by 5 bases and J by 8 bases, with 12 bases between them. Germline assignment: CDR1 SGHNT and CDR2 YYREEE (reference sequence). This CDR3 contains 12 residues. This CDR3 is CASRPAGSTQYF. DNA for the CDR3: TGTGCCAGCAGGCCTGCAGGGAGTACGCAGTATTTT.

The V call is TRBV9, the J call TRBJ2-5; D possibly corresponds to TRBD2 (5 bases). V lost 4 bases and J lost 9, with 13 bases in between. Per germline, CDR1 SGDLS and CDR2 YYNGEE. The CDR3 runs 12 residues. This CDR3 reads CASSLLEGPQYF. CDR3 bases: TGTGCCAGCAGCCTCCTTGAGGGTCCCCAGTACTTC.

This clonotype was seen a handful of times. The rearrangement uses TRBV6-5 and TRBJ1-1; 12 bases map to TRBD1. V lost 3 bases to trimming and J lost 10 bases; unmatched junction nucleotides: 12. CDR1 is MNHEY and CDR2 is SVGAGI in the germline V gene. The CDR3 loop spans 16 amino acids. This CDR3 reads CASSYGGTGGAGTAFF. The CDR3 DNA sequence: TGTGCCAGCAGTTATGGGGGGACAGGGGGCGCGGGGACAGCTTTCTTT.

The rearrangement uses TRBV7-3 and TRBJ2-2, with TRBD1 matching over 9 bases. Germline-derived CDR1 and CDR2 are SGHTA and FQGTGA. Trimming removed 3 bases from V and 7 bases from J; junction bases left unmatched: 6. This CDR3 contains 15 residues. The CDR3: CASSLGTGSVGELFF. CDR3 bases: TGTGCCAGCAGCTTGGGGACAGGGTCCGTCGGGGAGCTGTTTTTT.

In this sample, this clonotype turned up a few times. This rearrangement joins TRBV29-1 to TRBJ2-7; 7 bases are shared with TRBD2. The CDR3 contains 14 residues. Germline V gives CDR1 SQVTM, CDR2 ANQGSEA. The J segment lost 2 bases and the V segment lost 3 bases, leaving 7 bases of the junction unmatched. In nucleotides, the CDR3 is TGCAGCGTTGATCTGGCGGGGGTAGCCTACGAGCAGTACGTC. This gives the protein CSVDLAGVAYEQYV.

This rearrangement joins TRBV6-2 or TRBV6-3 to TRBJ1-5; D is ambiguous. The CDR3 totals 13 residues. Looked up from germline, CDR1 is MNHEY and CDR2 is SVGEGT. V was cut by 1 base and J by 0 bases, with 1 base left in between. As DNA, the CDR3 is TGTGCCAGCAGTTACTTTAGCAATCAGCCCCAGCATTTT. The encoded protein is CASSYFSNQPQHF.

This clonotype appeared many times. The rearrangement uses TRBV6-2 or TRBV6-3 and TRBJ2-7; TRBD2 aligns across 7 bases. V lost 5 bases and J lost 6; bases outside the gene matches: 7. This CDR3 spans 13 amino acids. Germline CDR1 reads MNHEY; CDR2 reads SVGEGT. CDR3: CASSRSGVLEQYV. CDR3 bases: TGTGCCAGCAGTAGGAGCGGGGTCCTCGAGCAGTACGTC.

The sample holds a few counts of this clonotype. The CDR3 loop reads CQTSSGDLLVNEQFF. CDR3 nucleotide sequence: TGCCAAACTTCGAGCGGGGACCTTTTAGTGAATGAGCAGTTCTTC. This chain joins TRBV20-1 and TRBJ2-1; the match to TRBD2 covers 7 bases. This CDR3 is built from 15 residues. Germline-derived CDR1 and CDR2 are DFQATT and SNEGSKA (reference sequence).

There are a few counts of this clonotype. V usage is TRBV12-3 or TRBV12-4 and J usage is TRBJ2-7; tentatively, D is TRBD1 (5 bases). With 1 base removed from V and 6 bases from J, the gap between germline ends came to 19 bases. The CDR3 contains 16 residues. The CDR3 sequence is CASSLEVGHGHFEQYF. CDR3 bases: TGTGCCAGCAGTTTAGAAGTAGGACACGGGCATTTCGAGCAGTACTTC.

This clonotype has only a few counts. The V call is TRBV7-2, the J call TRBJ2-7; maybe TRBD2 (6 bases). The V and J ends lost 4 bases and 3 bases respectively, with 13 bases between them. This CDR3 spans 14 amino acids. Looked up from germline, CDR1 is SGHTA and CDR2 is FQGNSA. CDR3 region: CASSSGDSFYEQYF. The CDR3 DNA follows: TGTGCCAGCAGCTCCGGGGACTCGTTCTACGAGCAGTACTTC. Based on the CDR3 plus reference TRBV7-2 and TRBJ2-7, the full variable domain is GAGVSQSPSNKVTEKGKDVELRCDPISGHTALYWYRQSLGQGLEFLIYFQGNSAPDKSGLPSDRFSAERTGGSVSTLTIQRTQQEDSAVYLCASSSGDSFYEQYFGPGTRLTVT.

The CDR3 loop is CASSHGGVSRGYGYTF. The DNA of the CDR3 is TGTGCCAGTAGTCACGGGGGCGTATCACGGGGCTATGGCTACACCTTC. The chain combines TRBV19 with TRBJ1-2; D is possibly TRBD1 (6 bases). V dropped 5 bases and J dropped 4 bases, with 20 bases sitting between them. This CDR3 is built from 16 residues. Germline values: CDR1 LNHDA, CDR2 SQIVND (reference sequence).

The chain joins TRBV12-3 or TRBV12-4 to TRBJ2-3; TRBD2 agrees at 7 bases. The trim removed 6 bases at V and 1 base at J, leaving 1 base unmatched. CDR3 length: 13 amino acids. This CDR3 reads CASRGRGTDTQYF. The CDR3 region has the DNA TGTGCCAGCAGGGGGAGGGGCACAGATACGCAGTATTTT.

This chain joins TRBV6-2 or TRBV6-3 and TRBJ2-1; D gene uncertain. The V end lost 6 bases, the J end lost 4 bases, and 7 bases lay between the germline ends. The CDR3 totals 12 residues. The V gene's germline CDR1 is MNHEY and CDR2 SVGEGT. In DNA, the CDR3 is TGTGCCAGCAGACGAGGATACAATGAGCAGTTCTTC. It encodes CASRRGYNEQFF.

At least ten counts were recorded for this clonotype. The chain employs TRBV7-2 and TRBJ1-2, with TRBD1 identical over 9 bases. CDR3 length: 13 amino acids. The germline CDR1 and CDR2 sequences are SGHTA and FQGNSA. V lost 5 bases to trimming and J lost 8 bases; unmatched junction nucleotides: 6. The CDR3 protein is CASSRGQGQGYTF. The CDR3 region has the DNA TGTGCCAGCAGCCGGGGACAGGGTCAGGGCTACACCTTC.

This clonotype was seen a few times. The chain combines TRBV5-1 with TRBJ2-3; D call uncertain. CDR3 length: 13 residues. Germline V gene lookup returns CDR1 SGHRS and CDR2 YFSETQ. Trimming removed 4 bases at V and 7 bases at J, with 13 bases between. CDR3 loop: CASSISHRNTQYF. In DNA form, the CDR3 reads TGCGCCAGCAGCATATCACACAGAAATACGCAGTATTTT. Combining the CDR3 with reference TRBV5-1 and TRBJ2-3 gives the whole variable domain KAGVTQTPRYLIKTRGQQVTLSCSPISGHRSVSWYQQTPGQGLQFLFEYFSETQRNKGNFPGRFSGRQFSNSRSEMNVSTLELGDSALYLCASSISHRNTQYFGPGTRLTVL.

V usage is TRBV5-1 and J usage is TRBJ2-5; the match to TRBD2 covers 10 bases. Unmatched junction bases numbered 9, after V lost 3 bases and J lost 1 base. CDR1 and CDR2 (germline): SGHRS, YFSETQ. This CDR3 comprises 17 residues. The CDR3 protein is CASSSGLLAGVQETQYF. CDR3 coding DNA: TGCGCCAGCAGCTCGGGATTGCTAGCGGGAGTCCAAGAGACCCAGTACTTC.

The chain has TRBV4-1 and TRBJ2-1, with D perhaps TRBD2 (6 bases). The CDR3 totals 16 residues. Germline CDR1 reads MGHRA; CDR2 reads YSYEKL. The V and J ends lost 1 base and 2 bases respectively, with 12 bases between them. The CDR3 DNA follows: TGCGCCAGCAGCCAAGGTGGAGGGCGGACCTACAATGAGCAGTTCTTC. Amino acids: CASSQGGGRTYNEQFF.

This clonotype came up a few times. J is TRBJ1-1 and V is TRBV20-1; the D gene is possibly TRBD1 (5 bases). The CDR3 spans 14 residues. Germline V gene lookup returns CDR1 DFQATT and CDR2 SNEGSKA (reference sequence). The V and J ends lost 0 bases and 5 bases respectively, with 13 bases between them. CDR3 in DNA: TGCAGTGCTAGAGATCAGCGGGGGTGGACTGAAGCTTTCTTT. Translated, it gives CSARDQRGWTEAFF.